The 29 T cell receptor delta chains below were found in one sample sequenced in a study of gamma-delta T cells after stem cell transplantation. TCRdb re-called the RT-PCR reads with CATT. The top ten clones hold 55% to 65% of a sample with over a thousand delta-chain clones, about 3% of them seen once. Sequencing used gamma-delta T cells. The receptor source for this set is a human donor. It is not recorded whose cells these are; they may come from a transplant donor.

Concerning this clone: This likely reflects a read error, since a far larger clone is one base away. The V gene is TRDV2, the J gene TRDJ1; 7 bases fit TRDD2. The trim removed 2 bases at V and 7 bases at J, leaving 21 bases unmatched. This CDR3 has 18 residues. The germline V gene has CDR1 GEAIGNYY and CDR2 EKD. CDR3 residues: CACDSVPTVPPHRCKLIF. The CDR3 nucleotides read TGTGCCTGTGACAGCGTTCCTACCGTACCTCCCCACCGGTGTAAACTCATCTTT.

There are a few counts of this clone. It is likely a read error: a sequence one base away is far more abundant. Distinct nucleotide sequences in the sample also encode this CDR3. The chain has TRDV3 and TRDJ1, with TRDD3 matching 12 bases. The CDR3 extends over 14 amino acids. Germline loops: CDR1 TVYSNPD, CDR2 GDNSRS (reference sequence). The CDR3 bases are TGTGCCTTTAACTGGGGGATACAGGGAAATAAGCTCATCTTT. It codes for CAFNWGIQGNKLIF. The full variable domain, completed using reference TRDV3 and TRDJ1, is CDKVTQSSPDQTVASGSEVVLLCTYDTVYSNPDLFWYRIRPDYSFQFVFYGDNSRSEGADFTQGRFSVKHILTQKAFHLVISPVRTEDSATYYCAFNWGIQGNKLIFGKGTRVTVEP.

This clone occurred a few times. One base separates it from a far larger clone, so it is likely a read error. This sequence joins TRDV2 and TRDJ1; 10 bases match TRDD3. Germline assignment: CDR1 GEAIGNYY and CDR2 EKD. The length of the CDR3 is 19 residues. The junction had 15 bases not matched to a gene; V was cut back by 3 bases and J by 0 bases. CDR3 region: CACDAVLRTGGLYTDKLIF. CDR3 sequence (DNA): TGTGCCTGTGACGCCGTTTTGCGTACTGGGGGATTATACACCGATAAACTCATCTTT.

As to this clone: A far larger clone is a single base away, which makes a read error likely. Other nucleotide sequences from this sample produce the same CDR3. The V gene is TRDV2, the J gene TRDJ1; TRDD3 agrees at 7 bases. The CDR3 has 14 residues. Looked up from germline, CDR1 is GEAIGNYY and CDR2 is EKD. CDR3 protein: CACDTVGDPDKLIF. The CDR3 nucleotides read TGTGCCTGTGACACCGTGGGGGACCCCGATAAGCTCATCTTT.

Concerning this clone: This likely reflects a read error, since a far larger clone is one base away. Other nucleotide sequences in the sample specify the same CDR3. This sequence joins TRDV2 and TRDJ1, with 13 bases that match TRDD3. Trimming at V came to 0 bases and at J to 1 base, leaving 7 bases not matched to a gene. Germline CDR1 GEAIGNYY, CDR2 EKD. The CDR3 is 18 amino acids. This chain's CDR3 is CACDTLYWGIRGTDKLIF. For the CDR3, the DNA is TGTGCCTGTGACACCCTTTACTGGGGGATACGTGGCACCGATAAACTCATCTTT.

This clone turned up a few times. One base away lies a much larger clone, so this may be a sequencing read error. This chain joins TRDV1 and TRDJ1; TRDD3 matches at 7 bases. The V segment lost 2 bases and the J segment 0 bases; nucleotides outside the gene matches: 24. The germline V gene has CDR1 TSWWSYY and CDR2 QGS. This CDR3 region has 22 residues. The CDR3 protein is CALGEYASLGGCAPPYTDKLIF. Written as DNA, the CDR3 is TGTGCTCTTGGGGAATACGCGTCGCTGGGGGGATGCGCCCCACCGTACACCGATAAACTCATCTTT.

In its sample, this clone was seen a few times. A far larger clone is one nucleotide away, so this likely arose from a read error. This sample includes further DNA sequences coding for the same CDR3. The chain combines TRDV2 with TRDJ1, with 13 positions matching TRDD3. Germline lookup yields CDR1 GEAIGNYY and CDR2 EKD. CDR3 length equals 19 residues. V shed 4 bases and J 0 bases; nucleotides not matched to a gene: 13. CDR3 region: CACDTLSLGDTVDTDKLIF. In DNA form, the CDR3 reads TGTGCCTGTGATACTTTATCACTGGGGGATACGGTGGACACCGATAAACTCATCTTT.

A remark on this clone: A far larger clone is a single base away, which makes a read error likely. The J gene is TRDJ1, the V gene TRDV1, with 12 nucleotides matching TRDD3. In germline, CDR1 is TSWWSYY, CDR2 QGS. This CDR3 spans 22 amino acids. CDR3 in DNA: TGTGCTCTTGGGGAACTAGGGATATCGTACTGGGGGATACCGCTGTACACCGATAAATTCATCTTT. Protein: CALGELGISYWGIPLYTDKFIF.

There are a few counts of this clone. This likely traces to a read error, being one base from a far larger clone. V and J are TRDV1 and TRDJ1; 12 nucleotides match TRDD3. J lost 1 base, V lost 5 bases, and 8 bases had no gene match. Germline V gives CDR1 TSWWSYY, CDR2 QGS. The CDR3 spans 17 residues. This CDR3 reads CALGPGWGIRFTDKLIF. In nucleotides, the CDR3 is TGTGCTCTTGGGCCTGGCTGGGGGATACGTTTCACCGATAAACTCATCTTT.

This clone occurred a few times. A far larger clone is one nucleotide away, so this likely arose from a read error. V is TRDV2 and J is TRDJ1; maybe TRDD3 (6 bases). The CDR3 has 14 amino acids. CDR1 is GEAIGNYY, CDR2 EKD, per germline. V was clipped by 5 bases and J by 4 bases, with 16 bases between them. CDR3 protein: CACGQGELNDKLIF. The DNA for the CDR3 is TGTGCCTGTGGCCAGGGGGAGCTTAACGATAAACTCATCTTT.

This clone showed up just a few times. A single base is all that separates this from a far larger clone, so a read error is likely. The chain uses TRDV2 and TRDJ1; TRDD3 matches 7 bases. Germline V gene sequence: CDR1 GEAIGNYY, CDR2 EKD. This CDR3 is 15 amino acids long. CDR3 nucleotide sequence: TGTGCCTGTGACTTCCTTGGGGGAGACACCGATAAACCCATCTTT. It yields the protein CACDFLGGDTDKPIF.

About this clone: TCRdb assigns this DNA the protein of a much larger clone, which departs from its translation at residue 19; this likely reflects a read error, and the protein shown comes from translating the DNA. The chain employs TRDV1 and TRDJ1; 11 nucleotides match TRDD3. The CDR3 spans 20 residues. The germline CDR1 and CDR2 sequences are TSWWSYY and QGS. DNA for the CDR3: TGTGCTCTCCGACCTTCCTTCACTATGTGGGGGATACGGTGGAAAAATAAACTCACCTTT. The encoded protein is CALRPSFTMWGIRWKNKLTF.

A note on this clone: TCRdb records a much larger clone's protein for this DNA, with a difference at residue 7 that likely arises from a read error; the protein given is the translation of the DNA. The genes are TRDV3 and TRDJ1; D may be TRDD2 (6 bases). Germline V gives CDR1 TVYSNPD, CDR2 GDNSRS (reference sequence). This CDR3 spans 13 amino acids. Trimming pared 4 bases from V and 0 bases from J, leaving 12 bases between. The CDR3 sequence: CAYNPTYTDKLIF. In DNA form, the CDR3 reads TGTGCCTACAATCCTACGTACACCGATAAACTCATCTTT.

Regarding this clone: A much larger clone differs from this one at a single base, so this may be a read error. The same CDR3 is also encoded by other DNA sequences in this sample. This chain links TRDV1 with TRDJ1, with 9 bases identical to TRDD2. V shed 1 base, J shed 0 bases, and the junction held 39 bases outside the gene matches. CDR1 and CDR2 from the germline V gene are TSWWSYY and QGS. The CDR3 is made up of 28 amino acids. The CDR3 nucleotides read TGTGCTCTTGGGGAACCGTCAATCCTTCCTACGGGCCGAACGGTGGGGGCTACGAAAATAATAAACACCGATAAACTCATCTTT. Translation: CALGEPSILPTGRTVGATKIINTDKLIF.

This clone was observed a handful of times. A single base is all that separates this from a far larger clone, so a read error is likely. Other DNA variants within this sample encode the same CDR3. The rearrangement uses TRDV2 and TRDJ3, with D perhaps TRDD3 (6 bases). Germline V gives CDR1 GEAIGNYY, CDR2 EKD. The CDR3 runs 19 residues. CDR3 sequence: CACDYPGDTSSWDTRQMFF. The DNA for the CDR3 is TGTGCCTGTGATTATCCGGGGGACACCAGCTCCTGGGACACCCGACAGATGTTCTTC.

This clone showed up just a few times. TCRdb's protein, taken from a much larger clone, differs from this DNA's translation at residue 10, likely owing to a read error; the protein displayed comes from the DNA. This chain uses TRDV2 with TRDJ1, with a tentative D call TRDD3 (6 bases). This CDR3 comprises 14 residues. Germline V gene data show CDR1 as GEAIGNYY and CDR2 as EKD. The CDR3 DNA reads as TGTGCCTGTGTAACGAGGGGGAACACCGGTAAACTCATCTTT. Its translation: CACVTRGNTGKLIF.

This clone appeared a few times. A far more abundant clone sits one base away, making this likely a read error. Other DNA sequences in this specimen translate into the identical CDR3. The chain has TRDV2 and TRDJ1; D unresolved. The CDR3 covers 24 residues. Germline CDR1 and CDR2: GEAIGNYY and EKD. CDR3 residues: CACDTVGSTGGVIGNWEYTDKLIF. The CDR3 DNA sequence: TGTGCCTGCGACACGGTCGGGTCTACGGGCGGGGTTATAGGTAATTGGGAGTACACCGATAAACTCATCTTT.

This clone appeared a few times. It is likely a read error: a sequence one base away is far more abundant. Other DNA sequences in the sample encode the same CDR3. This sequence joins TRDV2 and TRDJ1, with D hard to call. The CDR3 spans 12 residues. Per the germline V gene, CDR1 is GEAIGNYY and CDR2 is EKD. The CDR3 reads CACDTALDKLIF. The CDR3 DNA reads TGTGCCTGCGACACCGCCCTCGATAAACTCATCTTT.

In the case of this clone: TCRdb records a much larger clone's protein for this DNA, with a difference at residue 10 that likely arises from a read error; the protein given is the translation of the DNA. The genes are TRDV2 and TRDJ1, with D perhaps matching TRDD3 (5 bases). CDR1 GEAIGNYY and CDR2 EKD come from the germline V gene. The CDR3 runs 23 residues. V lost 0 bases and J 0 bases, leaving 34 bases between the germline ends. CDR3 sequence (DNA): TGTGCCTGTGACACCGTAACTGGCCAATCCCCCAACCTTGGGGACGACTACACCGATAAACTCATCTTT. Translated: CACDTVTGQSPNLGDDYTDKLIF.

With regard to this clone: A read error likely explains this, since a far larger clone differs by one base. Other DNA sequences in the same sample also yield this CDR3. The rearrangement uses TRDV1 and TRDJ1; TRDD3 matches at 13 bases. There are 23 residues in the CDR3. The germline CDR1 and CDR2 sequences are TSWWSYY and QGS. This chain's CDR3 is CALGPRFPLTQYWGIRSTDKLIF. The CDR3, as DNA: TGTGCTCTTGGACCCCGATTCCCCCTAACTCAATACTGGGGGATACGCTCCACCGATAAACTCATCTTC.

By frequency in the sample, this clone is medium-sized. A much larger clone lies a single base off, so this may be a read error. This specimen includes other DNA sequences encoding the same CDR3. The rearrangement joins TRDV1 to TRDJ1; 10 bases align to TRDD3. The germline V gene encodes CDR1 TSWWSYY and CDR2 QGS. The V segment lost 2 bases and the J segment 3 bases; nucleotides outside the gene matches: 15. This CDR3 has 19 residues. CDR3 DNA: TGTGCTCTTGGGGAAAGAGAGGCTACTGGGGGATTTTTCCCCGATAAACTCATCTTT. Amino acid sequence: CALGEREATGGFFPDKLIF.

As concerns this clone: A much larger clone lies one base from this, so it may be a read error. The rearrangement uses TRDV1 and TRDJ1; D is ambiguous. CDR1 TSWWSYY and CDR2 QGS come from the germline V gene. Trimming left V 3 bases short and J 0 bases short, with 26 bases between. The CDR3 is 20 residues long. The CDR3 is CALGETFRGCAFRYTDKLIF. The CDR3 DNA follows: TGTGCTCTTGGGGAGACTTTCCGAGGATGCGCCTTTCGGTACACCGATAAACTCATCTTT.

This clone counts as medium-sized. This likely came from a read error, as a far larger clone is one base away. The rearrangement uses TRDV2 and TRDJ1; D might be TRDD3 (6 bases). This CDR3 has 14 residues. Germline V CDR1 and CDR2: GEAIGNYY, EKD. The CDR3 loop reads CACDQGELNDELIF. CDR3 DNA sequence: TGTGCCTGTGACCAGGGGGAGCTTAACGATGAACTCATCTTT.

Notes on this clone: The protein given by TCRdb reflects a much larger clone and differs at residue 6 from this DNA's translation, likely from a read error; the protein shown is the DNA's translation. The chain couples TRDV1 to TRDJ1; the D gene is possibly TRDD3 (6 bases). This CDR3 contains 15 residues. Trimming removed 2 bases at V and 0 bases at J, with 10 bases between. Germline V gene lookup returns CDR1 TSWWSYY and CDR2 QGS. The CDR3 loop is CALGESGGNTDKLIF. CDR3 nucleotide sequence: TGTGCTCTTGGGGAAAGCGGGGGAAACACCGATAAACTCATCTTT.

This clone was counted only a few times. This chain links TRDV1 with TRDJ1; 9 nucleotides agree with TRDD3. V lost 4 bases to trimming and J lost 1 base; unmatched junction nucleotides: 25. CDR1 is TSWWSYY and CDR2 is QGS in the germline V gene. CDR3 length: 22 residues. CDR3 in DNA: TGTGCTCTTGGGGGACTTAGCTACCAGGTGGGGGATATTCCGTGGGTCACCGATAAACTCATCTTT. It specifies CALGGLSYQVGDIPWVTDKLIF.

For this clone: Only one base separates this from a far larger clonotype, so it likely reflects a read error. The same CDR3 is also encoded by other DNA sequences in this sample. V usage is TRDV1 and J usage is TRDJ1; 11 bases agree with TRDD3. The germline V gene encodes CDR1 TSWWSYY and CDR2 QGS. CDR3 size: 23 residues. With V trimmed by 1 base and J by 0 bases, 22 bases remained unmatched. The CDR3: CALGEQFFLRLVGDTRDTDKLIF. The CDR3 nucleotides are TGTGCTCTTGGGGAACAATTTTTCCTACGTTTAGTGGGGGATACGAGGGACACCGATAAACTCATCTTT.

This clone was found a few times. One base away lies a much larger clone, so this may be a sequencing read error. This chain uses TRDV1 with TRDJ1, with TRDD3 identical over 13 bases. CDR1 and CDR2 (germline): TSWWSYY, QGS. The CDR3 sequence is 24 residues long. Losses at the gene ends were 5 bases for V and 7 bases for J; bases not matched to a gene: 34. The CDR3 region has the DNA TGTGCTCTTGGGACTGCAACCAAATTCCTACGCTCCCCTCTACTGGGGGATACGCGAGGTAAACTCATCTTT. This gives the protein CALGTATKFLRSPLLGDTRGKLIF.

This clone appeared a few times. A far larger clone lies a single base away; this is likely a read error. V gene TRDV2 combines with J gene TRDJ1; 9 bases map to TRDD3. This CDR3 has 15 amino acids. CDR1 GEAIGNYY and CDR2 EKD come from the germline V gene. In DNA form, the CDR3 reads TGTGCCTGTGACACCGGGGGATACAGCACCAATAAACTCATCTTT. Protein sequence: CACDTGGYSTNKLIF.

This clone showed up just a few times. A read error may explain this, as a much larger clone is one base away. The sample carries other DNA sequences with the same CDR3. J is TRDJ1 and V is TRDV3; possibly TRDD3 for D (5 bases). Germline CDR1 reads TVYSNPD; CDR2 reads GDNSRS (reference sequence). The CDR3 extends over 15 amino acids. V was cut by 1 base and J by 1 base, with 16 bases left in between. For the CDR3, the DNA is TGTGCCTTTATGGGTACTGGAGACCCCACCGATAAACTCATCTTT. It specifies CAFMGTGDPTDKLIF.